These 13 T cell receptor beta chains were all obtained from the same sample, sequenced in a study of blood T cell repertoires in COVID-19. Repertoires were generated with immunoSEQ multiplex PCR, while TCRdb's copy carries only in-frame clones and drops some. Of a few hundred thousand clones in the sample, roughly 87% were seen once. Sequenced input: PBMCs or T cells enriched from blood (not recorded which). Source of these receptors: a woman in her twenties or thirties who had recovered from COVID-19.

The chain recombines TRBV10-3 with TRBJ2-1, with D hard to call. Germline CDR1 reads ENHRY; CDR2 reads SYGVKD. The CDR3 spans 13 residues. V lost 6 bases and J lost 5, with 11 bases in between. CDR3 DNA: TGTGCCATCAGGCCCCCGGGTGACAATGAGCAGTTCTTC. It translates to CAIRPPGDNEQFF.

J is TRBJ1-1 and V is TRBV6-1; 8 bases line up with TRBD1. The CDR3 runs to 16 residues. Germline values: CDR1 MNHNS, CDR2 SASEGT. The V and J ends lost 2 bases and 5 bases, in that order; junction bases with no gene match: 10. The CDR3 is CASSEQGAIVGTEAFF. CDR3 DNA: TGTGCCAGCAGTGAACAGGGGGCGATAGTTGGAACTGAAGCTTTCTTT.

V gene TRBV28 combines with J gene TRBJ1-2; D gene uncertain. Trimming removed 6 bases from V and 6 bases from J, with 14 bases in between. The CDR3 runs to 13 residues. Germline values: CDR1 MDHEN, CDR2 SYDVKM. CDR3 in amino acids: CASRVGVVNGYTF. The CDR3 region has the DNA TGTGCCAGCAGGGTCGGGGTTGTAAATGGCTACACCTTC.

V usage is TRBV5-1 and J usage is TRBJ2-3, with TRBD2 identical over 12 bases. Trimming removed 4 bases from V and 5 bases from J; junction bases left unmatched: 5. The CDR3 is 15 residues long. Germline V gene lookup returns CDR1 SGHRS and CDR2 YFSETQ. This chain's CDR3 is CASSPSGGAVDTQYF. The CDR3 DNA is TGCGCCAGCAGCCCTAGCGGGGGGGCCGTAGATACGCAGTATTTT.

The chain combines TRBV6-1 with TRBJ2-1, with 7 bases matching TRBD2. Germline trimming cut 2 bases from V and 7 bases from J; bases unmatched to any gene: 8. There are 15 residues in the CDR3. The germline CDR1 and CDR2 sequences are MNHNS and SASEGT. CDR3 in amino acids: CASSELGTTRNEQFF. CDR3 sequence (DNA): TGTGCCAGCAGTGAACTCGGGACTACGCGAAATGAGCAGTTCTTC.

The V and J genes are TRBV11-2 and TRBJ2-3; TRBD2 agrees at 7 bases. Germline CDR1 SGHAT, CDR2 FQNNGV. J lost 1 base, V lost 2 bases, and 9 bases had no gene match. The CDR3 has 17 residues. The CDR3 region has the DNA TGTGCCAGCAGCTTAAACGGGGCTAGCGGACGCACAGATACGCAGTATTTT. Translated: CASSLNGASGRTDTQYF.

The chain carries TRBV28 and TRBJ2-3, with 7 positions matching TRBD1. With 5 bases clipped from V and 0 bases from J, the junction kept 5 bases outside the gene matches. The germline V gene encodes CDR1 MDHEN and CDR2 SYDVKM. This CDR3 spans 15 amino acids. The CDR3 DNA is TGTGCCAGCAGTGTCAGGGACAGTAGCACAGATACGCAGTATTTT. Protein product: CASSVRDSSTDTQYF.

The chain couples TRBV2 to TRBJ2-1, with D unclear. Germline lookup yields CDR1 SNHLY and CDR2 FYNNEI. The V end lost 6 bases, the J end lost 9 bases, and 6 bases lay between the germline ends. This CDR3 has 10 residues. The CDR3 sequence: CASRTGEQFF. The CDR3 DNA follows: TGTGCCAGCAGGACTGGTGAGCAGTTCTTC.

The J gene is TRBJ1-6, the V gene TRBV5-4, with 7 bases that match TRBD1. This CDR3 is built from 14 residues. J was trimmed by 8 bases and V by 4 bases; bases with no gene match: 6. Germline V CDR1 and CDR2: SGHNT, YYREEE (reference sequence). The CDR3 reads CASSVTGADSPLHF. CDR3 DNA: TGTGCCAGCAGCGTAACAGGGGCGGATTCACCCCTCCACTTT.

The genes are TRBV7-8 and TRBJ2-1; possible D gene TRBD1, 7 bases. Trimming removed 5 bases from V and 3 bases from J, with 23 bases in between. There are 18 residues in the CDR3. Germline V gene data show CDR1 as SGHVS and CDR2 as FQNEAQ. The CDR3 region is CASSPLRGEGLSYNEQFF. The CDR3 DNA reads TGTGCCAGCAGCCCTCTCAGGGGGGAAGGCCTAAGCTACAATGAGCAGTTCTTC. Filled out from reference TRBV7-8 and TRBJ2-1, the complete variable domain reads GAGVSQSPRYKVAKRGQDVALRCDPISGHVSLFWYQQALGQGPEFLTYFQNEAQLDKSGLPSDRFFAERPEGSVSTLKIQRTQQEDSAVYLCASSPLRGEGLSYNEQFFGPGTRLTVL.

V gene TRBV2 combines with J gene TRBJ2-3, with 9 bases that match TRBD2. V gave up 4 bases and J gave up 1 base; unmatched junction bases: 3. Germline CDR1 and CDR2: SNHLY and FYNNEI. This CDR3 comprises 15 residues. Written as DNA, the CDR3 is TGTGCCAGCAGTGGGACTAGCGAACGCACAGATACGCAGTATTTT. Amino acid sequence: CASSGTSERTDTQYF.

Only a few counts were recorded for this clone. The gene calls are TRBV15 and TRBJ1-1; unclear D gene. CDR1 is LNHNV, CDR2 YYDKDF, per germline (reference sequence). The V gene lost 0 bases and the J gene lost 8 bases, with 7 bases spanning the gap. The CDR3 runs to 12 residues. The CDR3 coding sequence is TGTGCCACCAGCAGAGATTGGGCAGAAGCTTTCTTT. Its protein product is CATSRDWAEAFF.

The chain couples TRBV7-9 to TRBJ2-1; 10 nucleotides line up with TRBD1. Trimming removed 3 bases from V and 10 bases from J; junction bases left unmatched: 9. This CDR3 has 15 amino acids. Germline V CDR1 and CDR2: SEHNR, FQNEAQ (reference sequence). DNA for the CDR3: TGTGCCAGCAGCTTTCGGGACAGGGGATCCGGCGAGCAGTTCTTC. Its protein is CASSFRDRGSGEQFF.